The present T cell receptor beta chain was sequenced within a study of blood T cell repertoires in COVID-19. Assay: immunoSEQ multiplex PCR; the TCRdb copy retains only in-frame clones and omits some. The sample includes roughly 380,000 clones, 88% of them seen just once. Participants' reported clinical history set cohort assignment. Germline V gene data show CDR1 as SGHRS and CDR2 as YFSETQ. The CDR3 is 14 residues long. V lost 2 bases to trimming and J lost 4 bases; unmatched junction nucleotides: 3. This clonotype originated in a woman in her 30s who had been exposed to COVID-19. The gene calls are TRBV5-1 and TRBJ2-1; TRBD1 aligns across 7 bases. What was sequenced was PBMCs or T cells enriched from blood (not recorded which). For the CDR3, the DNA is TGCGCCAGCAGCTTAGGACAGGAATACAATGAGCAGTTCTTC. This encodes CASSLGQEYNEQFF.